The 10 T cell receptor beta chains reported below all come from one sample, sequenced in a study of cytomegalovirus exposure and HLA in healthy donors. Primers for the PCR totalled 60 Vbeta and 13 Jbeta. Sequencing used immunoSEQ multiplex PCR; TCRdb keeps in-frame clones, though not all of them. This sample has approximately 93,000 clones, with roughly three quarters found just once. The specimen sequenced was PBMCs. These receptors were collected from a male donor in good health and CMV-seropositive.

CDR3: CASSATGSGNTIYF. Here the CDR3 DNA reads TGTGCCAGCAGTGCAACAGGGTCTGGAAACACCATATATTTT. The chain employs TRBV6-1 and TRBJ1-3, with a weak D call TRBD1 (6 bases). The germline gives CDR1 MNHNS, CDR2 SASEGT. The CDR3 has 14 residues. V dropped 4 bases and J dropped 1 base, with 8 bases sitting between them.

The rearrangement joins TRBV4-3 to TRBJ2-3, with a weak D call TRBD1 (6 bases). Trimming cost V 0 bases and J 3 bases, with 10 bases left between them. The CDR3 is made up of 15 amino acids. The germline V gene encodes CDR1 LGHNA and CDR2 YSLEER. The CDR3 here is CASSQEGTGTDTQYF. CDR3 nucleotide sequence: TGCGCCAGCAGCCAAGAAGGAACAGGGACAGATACGCAGTATTTT.

The CDR3 spells CASSYPTGVVAFF. The CDR3 bases are TGTGCCAGCAGTTATCCGACAGGGGTCGTTGCTTTCTTT. The rearrangement uses TRBV6-6 and TRBJ1-1; 8 bases align to TRBD1. The CDR3 extends over 13 amino acids. V shed 3 bases, J shed 11 bases, and the junction held 8 bases outside the gene matches. CDR1 and CDR2 from the germline V gene are MNHNY and SVGAGI (reference sequence).

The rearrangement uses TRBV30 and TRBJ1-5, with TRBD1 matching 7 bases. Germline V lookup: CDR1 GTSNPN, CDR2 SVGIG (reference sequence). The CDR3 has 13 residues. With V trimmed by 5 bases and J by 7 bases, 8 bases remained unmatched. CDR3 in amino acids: CAWQGESQQPQHF. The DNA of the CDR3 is TGTGCCTGGCAGGGGGAGTCGCAGCAGCCCCAGCATTTT.

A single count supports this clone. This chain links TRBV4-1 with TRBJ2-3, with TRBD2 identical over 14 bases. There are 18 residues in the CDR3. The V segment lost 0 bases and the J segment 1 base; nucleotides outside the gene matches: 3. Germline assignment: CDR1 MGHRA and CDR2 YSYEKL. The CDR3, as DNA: TGCGCCAGCAGCCAAGAAGGGGGACTAGCGGGGGGCACAGATACGCAGTATTTT. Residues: CASSQEGGLAGGTDTQYF.

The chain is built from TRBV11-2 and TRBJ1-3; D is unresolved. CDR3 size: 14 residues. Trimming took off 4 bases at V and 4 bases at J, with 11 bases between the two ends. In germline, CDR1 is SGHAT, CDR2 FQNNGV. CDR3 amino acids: CASSSVDWGNTIYF. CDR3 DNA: TGTGCCAGCAGCTCCGTTGACTGGGGAAACACCATATATTTT.

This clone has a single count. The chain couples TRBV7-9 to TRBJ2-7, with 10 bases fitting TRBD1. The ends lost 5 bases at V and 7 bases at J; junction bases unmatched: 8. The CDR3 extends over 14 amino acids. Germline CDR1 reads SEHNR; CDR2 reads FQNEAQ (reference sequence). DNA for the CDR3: TGTGCCAGCAGCCGGGGGGGACAGGGGAATGAGCAGTACTTC. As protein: CASSRGGQGNEQYF.

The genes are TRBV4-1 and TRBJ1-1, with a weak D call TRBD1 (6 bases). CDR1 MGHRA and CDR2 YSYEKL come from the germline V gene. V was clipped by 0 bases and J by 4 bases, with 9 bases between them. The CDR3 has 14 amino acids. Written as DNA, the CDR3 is TGCGCCAGCAGCCAAGACAGGGGTGGCACTGAAGCTTTCTTT. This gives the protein CASSQDRGGTEAFF.

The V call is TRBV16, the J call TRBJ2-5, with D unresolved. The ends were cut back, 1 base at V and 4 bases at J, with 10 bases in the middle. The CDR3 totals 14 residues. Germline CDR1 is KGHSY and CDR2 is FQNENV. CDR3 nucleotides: TGTGCCAGCAGCCAATTAATGGTAGCAGAGACCCAGTACTTC. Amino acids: CASSQLMVAETQYF.

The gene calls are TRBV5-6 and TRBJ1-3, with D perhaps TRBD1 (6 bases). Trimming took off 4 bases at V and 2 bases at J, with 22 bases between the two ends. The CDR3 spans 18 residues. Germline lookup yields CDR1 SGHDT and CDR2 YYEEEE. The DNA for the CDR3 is TGTGCCAGCAGCGGGGGGGCAGGGTACTCGCTTCCTGGAAACACCATATATTTT. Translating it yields CASSGGAGYSLPGNTIYF.